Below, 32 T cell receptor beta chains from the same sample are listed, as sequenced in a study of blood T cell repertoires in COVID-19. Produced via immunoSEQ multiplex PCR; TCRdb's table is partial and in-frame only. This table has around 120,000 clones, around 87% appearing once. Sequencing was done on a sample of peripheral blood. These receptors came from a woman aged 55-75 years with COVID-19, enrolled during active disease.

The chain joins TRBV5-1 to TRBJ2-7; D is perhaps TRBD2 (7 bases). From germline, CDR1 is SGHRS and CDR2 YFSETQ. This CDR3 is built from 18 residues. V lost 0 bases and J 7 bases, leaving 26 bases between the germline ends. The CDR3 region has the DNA TGCGCCAGCAGCTTGGCCGGGATCAGGGCACAGGGAGGGGGAGAGCAGTACTTC. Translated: CASSLAGIRAQGGGEQYF.

The CDR3 protein is CASSSTGAAGANVLTF. As DNA, the CDR3 is TGTGCCAGTAGTTCAACAGGGGCAGCTGGGGCCAACGTCCTGACTTTC. The genes are TRBV19 and TRBJ2-6; 7 nucleotides align to TRBD1. CDR1 LNHDA and CDR2 SQIVND come from the germline V gene (reference sequence). V dropped 5 bases and J dropped 2; count of bases not matched to a gene: 6. The CDR3 covers 16 residues.

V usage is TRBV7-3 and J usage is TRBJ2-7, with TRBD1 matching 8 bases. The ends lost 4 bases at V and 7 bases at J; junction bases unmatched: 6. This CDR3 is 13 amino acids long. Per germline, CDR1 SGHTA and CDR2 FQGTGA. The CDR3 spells CASSYGQGGEQYF. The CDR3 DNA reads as TGTGCCAGCAGCTATGGACAGGGTGGTGAGCAGTACTTC.

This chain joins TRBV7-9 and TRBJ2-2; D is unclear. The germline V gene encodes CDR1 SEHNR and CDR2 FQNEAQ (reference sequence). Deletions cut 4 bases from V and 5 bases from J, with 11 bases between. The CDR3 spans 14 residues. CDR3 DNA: TGTGCCAGCAGCTCGTCCGGAGAGACCGGGGAGCTGTTTTTT. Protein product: CASSSSGETGELFF.

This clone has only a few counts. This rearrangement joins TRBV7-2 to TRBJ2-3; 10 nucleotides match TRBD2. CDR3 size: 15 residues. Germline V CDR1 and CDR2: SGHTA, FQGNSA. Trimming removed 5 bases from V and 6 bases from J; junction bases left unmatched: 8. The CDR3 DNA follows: TGTGCCAGCAGCCTACCGACTAGCGGGTGGGATACGCAGTATTTT. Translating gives CASSLPTSGWDTQYF.

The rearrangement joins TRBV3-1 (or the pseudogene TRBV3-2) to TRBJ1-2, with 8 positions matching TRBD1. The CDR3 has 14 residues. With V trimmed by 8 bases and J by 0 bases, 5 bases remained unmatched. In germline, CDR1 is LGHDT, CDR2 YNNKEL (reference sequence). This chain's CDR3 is CASSRGQTNYGYTF. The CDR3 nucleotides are TGTGCCAGCTCCAGGGGGCAAACTAACTATGGCTACACCTTC.

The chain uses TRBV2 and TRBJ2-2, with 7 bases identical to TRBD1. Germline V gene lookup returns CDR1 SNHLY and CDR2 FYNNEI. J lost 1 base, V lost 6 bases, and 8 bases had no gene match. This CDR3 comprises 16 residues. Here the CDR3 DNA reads TGTGCCAGCAGCGAAACAGGGGTCTTGAACACCGGGGAGCTGTTTTTT. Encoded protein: CASSETGVLNTGELFF.

The CDR3 region has the DNA TGCAGCGTTGAGGAGGTTAACTATGGCTACACCTTC. The encoded protein is CSVEEVNYGYTF. The chain joins TRBV29-1 to TRBJ1-2, with D unclear. The CDR3 has 12 residues. Germline-derived CDR1 and CDR2 are SQVTM and ANQGSEA. V was trimmed by 3 bases and J by 1 base, leaving 6 bases between them.

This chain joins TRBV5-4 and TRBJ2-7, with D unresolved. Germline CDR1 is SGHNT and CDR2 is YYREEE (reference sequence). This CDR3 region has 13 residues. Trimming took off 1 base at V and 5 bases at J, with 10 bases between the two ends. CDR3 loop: CASSLISIDEQYF. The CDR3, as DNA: TGTGCCAGCAGCTTGATTAGTATCGACGAGCAGTACTTC.

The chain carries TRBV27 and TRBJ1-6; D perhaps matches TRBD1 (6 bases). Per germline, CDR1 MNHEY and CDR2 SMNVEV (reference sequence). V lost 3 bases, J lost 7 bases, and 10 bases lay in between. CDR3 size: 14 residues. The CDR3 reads CASSFRQVNSPLHF. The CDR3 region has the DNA TGTGCCAGCAGTTTCCGACAGGTGAATTCACCCCTCCACTTT.

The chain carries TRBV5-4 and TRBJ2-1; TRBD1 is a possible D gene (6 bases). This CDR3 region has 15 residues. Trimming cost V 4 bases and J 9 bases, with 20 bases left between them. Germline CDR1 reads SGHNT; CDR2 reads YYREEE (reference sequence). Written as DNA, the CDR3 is TGTGCCAGCAGCGGGGACACTCTCGTCTATGCTGAGCAGTTCTTC. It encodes CASSGDTLVYAEQFF.

As DNA, the CDR3 is TGTGCCAGCCGTCGGTCCTCCTCGGATGGCTACACCTTC. Its translation is CASRRSSSDGYTF. The chain uses TRBV6-5 and TRBJ1-2; D gene unclear. Germline V CDR1 and CDR2: MNHEY, SVGAGI. V was clipped by 8 bases and J by 6 bases, with 16 bases between them. The CDR3 covers 13 residues.

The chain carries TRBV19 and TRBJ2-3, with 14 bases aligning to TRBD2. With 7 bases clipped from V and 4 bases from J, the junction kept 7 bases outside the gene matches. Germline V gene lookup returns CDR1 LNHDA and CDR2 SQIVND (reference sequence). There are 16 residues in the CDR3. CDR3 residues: CASTPRGLAGADTQYF. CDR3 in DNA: TGTGCCAGTACCCCCCGGGGACTAGCGGGGGCAGATACGCAGTATTTT.

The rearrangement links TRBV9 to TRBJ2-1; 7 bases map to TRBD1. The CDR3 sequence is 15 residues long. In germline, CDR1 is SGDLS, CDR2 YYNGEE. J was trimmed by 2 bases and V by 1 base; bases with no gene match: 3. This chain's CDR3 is CASSVTGTAYNEQFF. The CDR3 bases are TGTGCCAGCAGCGTAACCGGGACAGCCTACAATGAGCAGTTCTTC.

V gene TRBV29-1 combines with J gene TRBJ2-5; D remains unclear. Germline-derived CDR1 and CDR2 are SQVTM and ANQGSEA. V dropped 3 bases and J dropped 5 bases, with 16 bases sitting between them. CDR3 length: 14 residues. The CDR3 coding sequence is TGCAGCGTTGAGTCCTGGCCCGCTAGGGAGACCCAGTACTTC. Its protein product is CSVESWPARETQYF.

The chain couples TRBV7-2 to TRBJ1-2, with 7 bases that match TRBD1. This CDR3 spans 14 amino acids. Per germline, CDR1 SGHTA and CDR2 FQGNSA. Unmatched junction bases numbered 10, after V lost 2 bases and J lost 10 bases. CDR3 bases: TGTGCCAGCAGCTTAAGTAGGGGGCCCTCCTCCTACACCTTC. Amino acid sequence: CASSLSRGPSSYTF.

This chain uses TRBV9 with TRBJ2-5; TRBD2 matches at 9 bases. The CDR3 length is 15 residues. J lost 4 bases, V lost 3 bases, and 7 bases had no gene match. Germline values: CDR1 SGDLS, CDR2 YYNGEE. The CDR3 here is CASSGGAGGAETQYF. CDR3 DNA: TGTGCCAGCAGCGGGGGAGCGGGGGGAGCAGAGACCCAGTACTTC.

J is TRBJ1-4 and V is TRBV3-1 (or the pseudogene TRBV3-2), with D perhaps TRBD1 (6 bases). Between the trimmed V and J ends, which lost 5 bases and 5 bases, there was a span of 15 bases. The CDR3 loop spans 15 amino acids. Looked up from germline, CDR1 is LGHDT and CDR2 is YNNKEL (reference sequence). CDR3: CASSWGGTRNEKLFF. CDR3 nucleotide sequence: TGTGCCAGCAGCTGGGGGGGCACCAGAAATGAAAAACTGTTTTTT.

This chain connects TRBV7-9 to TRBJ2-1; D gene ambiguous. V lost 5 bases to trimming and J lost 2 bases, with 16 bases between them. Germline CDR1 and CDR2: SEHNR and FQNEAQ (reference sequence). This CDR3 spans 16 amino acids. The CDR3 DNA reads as TGTGCCAGCAGCCACGGCCTTCAGGCTCCCTACAATGAGCAGTTCTTC. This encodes CASSHGLQAPYNEQFF.

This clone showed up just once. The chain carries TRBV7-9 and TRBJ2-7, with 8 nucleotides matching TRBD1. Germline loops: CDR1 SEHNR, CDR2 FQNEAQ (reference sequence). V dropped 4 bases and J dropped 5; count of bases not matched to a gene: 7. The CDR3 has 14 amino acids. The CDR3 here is CASSSGQANHEQYF. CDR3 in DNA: TGTGCCAGCAGCTCGGGACAGGCGAACCACGAGCAGTACTTC.

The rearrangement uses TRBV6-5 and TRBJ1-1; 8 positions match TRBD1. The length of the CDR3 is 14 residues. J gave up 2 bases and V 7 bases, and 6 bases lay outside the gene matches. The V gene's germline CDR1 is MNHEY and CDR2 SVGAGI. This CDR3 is CASTGQGRNTEAFF. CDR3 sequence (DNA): TGTGCCAGCACTGGACAGGGAAGAAACACTGAAGCTTTCTTT.

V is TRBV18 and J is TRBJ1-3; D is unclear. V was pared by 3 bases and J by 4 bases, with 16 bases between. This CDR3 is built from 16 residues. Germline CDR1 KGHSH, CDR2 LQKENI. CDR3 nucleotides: TGTGCCAGCTCACCGAATACTAGGTTGCAGGGAAACACCATATATTTT. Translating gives CASSPNTRLQGNTIYF. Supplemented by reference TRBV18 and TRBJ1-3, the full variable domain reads NAGVMQNPRHLVRRRGQEARLRCSPMKGHSHVYWYRQLPEEGLKFMVYLQKENIIDESGMPKERFSAEFPKEGPSILRIQQVVRGDSAAYFCASSPNTRLQGNTIYFGEGSWLTVV.

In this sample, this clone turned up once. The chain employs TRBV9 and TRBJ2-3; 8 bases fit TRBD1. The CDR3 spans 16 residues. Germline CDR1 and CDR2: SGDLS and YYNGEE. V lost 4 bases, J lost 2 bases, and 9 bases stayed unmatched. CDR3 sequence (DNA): TGTGCCAGCAGCTTTTTGGACAGGGAAGACACAGATACGCAGTATTTT. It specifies CASSFLDREDTDTQYF.

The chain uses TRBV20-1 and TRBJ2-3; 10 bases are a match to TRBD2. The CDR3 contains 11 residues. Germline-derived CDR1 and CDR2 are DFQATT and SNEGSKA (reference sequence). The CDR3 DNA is TGCGGAGCGGGGGGGCCAGATACGCAGTATTTT. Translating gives CGAGGPDTQYF.

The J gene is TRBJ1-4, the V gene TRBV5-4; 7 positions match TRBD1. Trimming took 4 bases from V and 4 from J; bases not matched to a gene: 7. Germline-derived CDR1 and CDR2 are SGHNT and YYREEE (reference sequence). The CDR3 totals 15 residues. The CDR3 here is CASSPGTDFNEKLFF. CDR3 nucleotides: TGTGCCAGCAGCCCTGGGACAGACTTTAATGAAAAACTGTTTTTT.

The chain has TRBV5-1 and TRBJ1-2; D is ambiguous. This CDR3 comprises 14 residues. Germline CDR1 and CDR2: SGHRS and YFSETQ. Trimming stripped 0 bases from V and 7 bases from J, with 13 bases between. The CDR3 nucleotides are TGCGCCAGCAGCTTGGACAGCCACGGGGTTGGCTACACCTTC. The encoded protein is CASSLDSHGVGYTF.

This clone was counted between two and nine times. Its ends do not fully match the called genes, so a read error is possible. DNA of the CDR3: TGTGCCAGCAGAGAAGCAGGGGTCGACGAGCAGTACTTC. This translates into CASREAGVDEQYF. The rearrangement links TRBV6-1 to TRBJ2-7; weak D call: TRBD1 (6 bases). Germline loops: CDR1 MNHNS, CDR2 SASEGT. This CDR3 comprises 13 residues.

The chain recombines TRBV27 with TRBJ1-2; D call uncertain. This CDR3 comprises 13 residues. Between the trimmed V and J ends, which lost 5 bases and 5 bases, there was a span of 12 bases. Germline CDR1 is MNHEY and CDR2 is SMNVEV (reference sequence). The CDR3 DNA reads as TGTGCCAGCAGTCCGTACAGTGGATATGGCTACACCTTC. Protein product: CASSPYSGYGYTF.

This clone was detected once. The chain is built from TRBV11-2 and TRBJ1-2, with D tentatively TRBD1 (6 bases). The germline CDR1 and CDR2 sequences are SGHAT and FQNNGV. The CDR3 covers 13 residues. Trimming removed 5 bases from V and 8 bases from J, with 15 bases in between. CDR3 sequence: CASSLYRVDGYTF. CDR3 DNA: TGTGCCAGCAGCCTGTACAGGGTTGACGGCTACACCTTC.

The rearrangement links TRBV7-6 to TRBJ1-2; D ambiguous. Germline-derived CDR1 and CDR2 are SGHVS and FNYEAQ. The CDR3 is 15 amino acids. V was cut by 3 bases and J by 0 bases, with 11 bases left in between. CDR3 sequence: CASSFDNPTNYGYTF. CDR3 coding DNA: TGTGCCAGCAGCTTCGACAATCCCACTAACTATGGCTACACCTTC.

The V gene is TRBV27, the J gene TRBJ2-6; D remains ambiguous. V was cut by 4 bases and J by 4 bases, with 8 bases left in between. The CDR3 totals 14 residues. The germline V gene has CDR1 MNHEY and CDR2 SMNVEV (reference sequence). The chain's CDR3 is CASSYAEGANVLTF. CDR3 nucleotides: TGTGCCAGCAGTTATGCAGAAGGGGCCAACGTCCTGACTTTC.

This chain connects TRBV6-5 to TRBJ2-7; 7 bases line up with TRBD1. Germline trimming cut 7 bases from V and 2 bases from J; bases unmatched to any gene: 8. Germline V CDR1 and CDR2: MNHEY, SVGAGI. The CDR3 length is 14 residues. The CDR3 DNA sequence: TGTGCCAGCAATCAGAGACAGGGCCCCTACGAGCAGTACTTC. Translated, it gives CASNQRQGPYEQYF.